This T cell receptor (beta chain) was sequenced during a study of shared clonotypes between healthy human individuals. Naive CD8 isolation took CD45RO-negative cells positively selected for CCR7 and excluded terminally differentiated effector memory CD45RA+ cells. V lost 1 base, J lost 4 bases, and 9 bases lay in between. The germline gives CDR1 SGDLS, CDR2 YYNGEE. The CDR3 loop spans 14 amino acids. This table comes from immunoSEQ multiplex PCR, and its TCRdb copy is limited to in-frame clones, with some not included. The sample includes about 2.1 million clones, 90% to 95% seen only once; the top ten take roughly 1.8%.

The origin of this receptor is a young man in good health. Some clones in this sample may be carry-over from other donors' samples. The sequencing input was naive CD8+ T cells from PBMCs. The chain uses TRBV9 and TRBJ1-3; no firm D call. The CDR3 nucleotides are TGTGCCAGCAGCGTAACCCCGGACGGAAACACCATATATTTT. The encoded protein is CASSVTPDGNTIYF.